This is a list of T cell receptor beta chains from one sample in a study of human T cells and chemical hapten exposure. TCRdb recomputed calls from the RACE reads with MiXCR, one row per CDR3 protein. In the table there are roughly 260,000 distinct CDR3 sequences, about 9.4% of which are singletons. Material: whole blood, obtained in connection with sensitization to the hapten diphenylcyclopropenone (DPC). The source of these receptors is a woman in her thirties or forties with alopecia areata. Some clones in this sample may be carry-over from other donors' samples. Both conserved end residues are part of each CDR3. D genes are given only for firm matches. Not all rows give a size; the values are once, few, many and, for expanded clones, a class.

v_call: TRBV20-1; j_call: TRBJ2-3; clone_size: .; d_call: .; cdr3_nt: TGCAGTGCTAGAGAGGGTCTCACAGATACGCAGTATTTT; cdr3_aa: CSAREGLTDTQYF
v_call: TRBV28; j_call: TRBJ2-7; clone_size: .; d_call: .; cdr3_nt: TGTGCCAGCCTAGGGGGTAGGTACGAGCAGTACTTC; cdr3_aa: CASLGGRYEQYF
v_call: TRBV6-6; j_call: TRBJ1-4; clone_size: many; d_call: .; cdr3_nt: TGTGCCAGCAGCGGCTTACGATCTGGGCCCTTGGAGAAACTGTTTTTT; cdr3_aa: CASSGLRSGPLEKLFF
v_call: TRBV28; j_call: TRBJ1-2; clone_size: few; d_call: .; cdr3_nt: TGTGCCAGCAGTTTATTTAGCACCTATGGCTACACCTTC; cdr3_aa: CASSLFSTYGYTF
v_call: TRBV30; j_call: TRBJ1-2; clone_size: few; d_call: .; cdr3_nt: TGTGCCTGGAGCAGGGGAGCCAGGGCAAACTATGGCTACACCTTC; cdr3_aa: CAWSRGARANYGYTF
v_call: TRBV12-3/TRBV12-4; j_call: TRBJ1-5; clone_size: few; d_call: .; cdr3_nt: TGTGCCAGCAGACCCGACCGGCCCAATCAGCCCCAGCATTTT; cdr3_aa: CASRPDRPNQPQHF
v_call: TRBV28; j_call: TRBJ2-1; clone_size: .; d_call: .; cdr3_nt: TGTGCCAGCAGAGGGGACTTTTACAATGAGCAGTTCTTC; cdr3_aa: CASRGDFYNEQFF
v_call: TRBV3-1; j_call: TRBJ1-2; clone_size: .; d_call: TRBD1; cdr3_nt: TGTGCCAGCAGCCAAGATCGACAGGGCTCCTATGGCTACACCTTC; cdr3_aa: CASSQDRQGSYGYTF
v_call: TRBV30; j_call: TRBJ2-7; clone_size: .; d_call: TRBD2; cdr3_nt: TGTGCCGGGGAACTAGCGGGAGTCTCCTACGAGCAGTACTTC; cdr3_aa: CAGELAGVSYEQYF
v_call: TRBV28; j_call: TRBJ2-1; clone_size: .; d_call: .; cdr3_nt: TGTGCCAGCAGTTTAGAACTTTACAATGAGCAGTTCTTC; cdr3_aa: CASSLELYNEQFF
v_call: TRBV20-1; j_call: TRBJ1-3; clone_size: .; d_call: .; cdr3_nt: TGCAGTGCTAAGGGGAGCTCTGGAAACACCATATATTTT; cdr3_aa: CSAKGSSGNTIYF
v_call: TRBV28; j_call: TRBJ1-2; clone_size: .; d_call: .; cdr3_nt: TGTGCCAGCAGTTTAAGGGGACTCTATGGCTACACCTTC; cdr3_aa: CASSLRGLYGYTF
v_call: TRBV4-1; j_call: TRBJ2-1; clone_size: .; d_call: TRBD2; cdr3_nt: TGCGCCAGCAGGCAAGGGAGCGGGATTGAGCAGTTCTTC; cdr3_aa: CASRQGSGIEQFF
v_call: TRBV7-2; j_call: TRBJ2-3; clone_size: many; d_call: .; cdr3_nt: TGTGCCAGCAGGCCGGCGGGTTGGACGCAGTATTTT; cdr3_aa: CASRPAGWTQYF
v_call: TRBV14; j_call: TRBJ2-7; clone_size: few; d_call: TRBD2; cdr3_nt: TGTGCCAGCAGTCCTATGACTAGCGGGAGCCCGTACGAGCAGTACTTC; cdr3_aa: CASSPMTSGSPYEQYF
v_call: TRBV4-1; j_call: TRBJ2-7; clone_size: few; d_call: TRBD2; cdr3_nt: TGCGCCAGCAGCGGTCATCAGGGAGGGTCCTACGAGCAGTACTTC; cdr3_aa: CASSGHQGGSYEQYF
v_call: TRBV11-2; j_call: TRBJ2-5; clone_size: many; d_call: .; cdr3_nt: TGTGCCAGCAGCTTAGATGTCAGCTTAGAGACCCAGTACTTC; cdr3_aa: CASSLDVSLETQYF
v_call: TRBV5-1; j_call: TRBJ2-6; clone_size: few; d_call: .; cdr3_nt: TGCGCCAGCAGCAACGGACTCATGGGAGACTCTGGGGCCAACGTCCTGACTTTC; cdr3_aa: CASSNGLMGDSGANVLTF
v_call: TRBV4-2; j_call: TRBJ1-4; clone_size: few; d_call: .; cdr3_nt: TGTGCCAGCAGCCAAGATCCCGGACGGATTAATGAAAAACTGTTTTTT; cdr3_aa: CASSQDPGRINEKLFF
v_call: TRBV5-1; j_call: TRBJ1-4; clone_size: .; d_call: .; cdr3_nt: TGCGCCAGCAGCTTGGCCAGACTAAATGAAAAACTGTTTTTT; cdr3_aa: CASSLARLNEKLFF
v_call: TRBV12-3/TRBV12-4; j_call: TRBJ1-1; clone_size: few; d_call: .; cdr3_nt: TGTGCCAGCAGTTTAGCCTGGAGACGTAGGAACACTGAAGCTTTCTTT; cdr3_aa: CASSLAWRRRNTEAFF
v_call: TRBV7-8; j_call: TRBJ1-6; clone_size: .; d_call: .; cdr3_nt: TGTGCCAGCAGCTTAAGGGGACCAACTAATTCACCCCTCCACTTT; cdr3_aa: CASSLRGPTNSPLHF
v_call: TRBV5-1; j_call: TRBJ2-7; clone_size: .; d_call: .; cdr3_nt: TGCGCCAGCAGCTTGGGGGGAAACCCCTCCTCCTACGAGCAGTACTTC; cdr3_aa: CASSLGGNPSSYEQYF
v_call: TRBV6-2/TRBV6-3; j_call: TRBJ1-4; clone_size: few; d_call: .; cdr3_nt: TGTGCCAGCCGATCGACGGCCGCGGGGGAAAAACTGTTTTTT; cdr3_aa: CASRSTAAGEKLFF
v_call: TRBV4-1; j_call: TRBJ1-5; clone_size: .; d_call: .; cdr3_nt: TGCGCCAGCGGCGGAGCGGGCGCTAATCAGCCCCAGCATTTT; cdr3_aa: CASGGAGANQPQHF
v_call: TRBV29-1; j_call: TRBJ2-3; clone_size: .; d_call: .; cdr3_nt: TGCAGCGTTGCTCGGGGAGATACGCAGTATTTT; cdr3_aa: CSVARGDTQYF
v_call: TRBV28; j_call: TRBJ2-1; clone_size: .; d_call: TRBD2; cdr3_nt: TGTGCCAGCAGTTTATGGTTCGAGCGGGAGGGCAATGAGCAGTTCTTC; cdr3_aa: CASSLWFEREGNEQFF
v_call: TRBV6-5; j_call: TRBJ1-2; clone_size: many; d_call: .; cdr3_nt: TGTGCCAGCAGTTACTCGCCGGGGGCTTACGGCTACACCTTC; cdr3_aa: CASSYSPGAYGYTF
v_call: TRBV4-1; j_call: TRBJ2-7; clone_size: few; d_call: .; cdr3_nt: TGCGCCAGCAGCCAAGATCGGTACTCCTACGAGCAGTACTTC; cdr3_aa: CASSQDRYSYEQYF
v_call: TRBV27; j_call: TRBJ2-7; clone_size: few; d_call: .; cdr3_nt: TGTGCCAGCCCACCGCCCACCTACGAGCAGTACTTC; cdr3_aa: CASPPPTYEQYF
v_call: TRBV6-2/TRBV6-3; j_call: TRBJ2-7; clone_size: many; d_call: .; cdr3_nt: TGTGCCAGCAGGAAGAAAGGCGCCCTCACCCCTTCCTACGAGCAGTACTTC; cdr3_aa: CASRKKGALTPSYEQYF
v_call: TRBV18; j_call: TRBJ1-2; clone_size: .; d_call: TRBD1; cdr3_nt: TGTGCCAGCTCCGGACAGGGAGACTATGGCTACACCTTC; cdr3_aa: CASSGQGDYGYTF
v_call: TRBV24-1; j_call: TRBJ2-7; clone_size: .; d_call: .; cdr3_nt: TGTGCCACCAGTGGGTACCCCTCCTACGAGCAGTACTTC; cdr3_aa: CATSGYPSYEQYF
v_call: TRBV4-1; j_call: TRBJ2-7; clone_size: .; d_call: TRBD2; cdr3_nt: TGCGCCAGCAGCTCAGTGGGGGTAGCGGGCGAGCAGTACTTC; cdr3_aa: CASSSVGVAGEQYF
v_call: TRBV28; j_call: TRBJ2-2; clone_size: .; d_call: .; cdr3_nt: .; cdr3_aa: CASILGELFF
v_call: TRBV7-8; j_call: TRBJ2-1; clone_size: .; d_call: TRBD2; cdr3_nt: TGTGCCAGCAGCTCGTGGACTAGATCCTACAATGAGCAGTTCTTC; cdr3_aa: CASSSWTRSYNEQFF
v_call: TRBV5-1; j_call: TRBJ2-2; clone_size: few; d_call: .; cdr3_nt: TGCGCCAGCAGTAACCCAGCCGACGCGGGTCGGGGAGGGGAGCTGTTTTTT; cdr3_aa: CASSNPADAGRGGELFF
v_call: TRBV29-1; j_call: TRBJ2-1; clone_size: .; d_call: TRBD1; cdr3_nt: TGCAGCGTTTCATCCGGGGCAGGGGGCTTCAGCTCCTACAATGAGCAGTTCTTC; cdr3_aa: CSVSSGAGGFSSYNEQFF
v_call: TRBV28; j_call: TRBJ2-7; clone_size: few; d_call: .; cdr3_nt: TGTGCCAGCAGTGTTCACAGCGGCTCCTACGAGCAGTACTTC; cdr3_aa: CASSVHSGSYEQYF
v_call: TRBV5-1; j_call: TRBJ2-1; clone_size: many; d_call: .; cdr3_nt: TGCGCCAGCAGCTCAGGGGAGCAAATGCATGAGCAGTTCTTC; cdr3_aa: CASSSGEQMHEQFF
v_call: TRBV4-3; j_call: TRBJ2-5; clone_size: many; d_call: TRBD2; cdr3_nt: TGCGCCAGCAGCCAATTGCCTAGCGGGAGTGAGACCCAGTACTTC; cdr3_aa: CASSQLPSGSETQYF
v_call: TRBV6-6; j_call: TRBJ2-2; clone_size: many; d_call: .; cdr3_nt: TGTGCCAGCAGTACGGGACTGGGGGGCACCGGGGAGCTGTTTTTT; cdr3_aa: CASSTGLGGTGELFF
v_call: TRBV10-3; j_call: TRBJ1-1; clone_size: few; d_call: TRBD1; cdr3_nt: TGTGCCATCAGGGGACAGGGGAAAGTTGAAGCTTTCTTT; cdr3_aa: CAIRGQGKVEAFF
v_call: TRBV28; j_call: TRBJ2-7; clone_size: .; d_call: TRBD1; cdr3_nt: TGTGCCAGCAGAACACAGGGGACCTACGAGCAGTACTTC; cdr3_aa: CASRTQGTYEQYF
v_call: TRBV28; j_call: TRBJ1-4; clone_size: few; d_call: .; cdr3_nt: TGTGCCAGCAGTCCCCTAGTAGGGGGTAATGAAAAACTGTTTTTT; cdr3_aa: CASSPLVGGNEKLFF
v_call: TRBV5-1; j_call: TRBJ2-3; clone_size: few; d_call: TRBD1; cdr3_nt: TGCGCCAGCAGCTTCGACAGGGTATCTGCAGATACGCAGTATTTT; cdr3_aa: CASSFDRVSADTQYF
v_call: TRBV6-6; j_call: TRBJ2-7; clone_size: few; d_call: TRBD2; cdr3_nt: TGTGCCAGCAGTTACGGGACTAGCGGGATCAGCTCCTACGAGCAGTACTTC; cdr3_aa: CASSYGTSGISSYEQYF
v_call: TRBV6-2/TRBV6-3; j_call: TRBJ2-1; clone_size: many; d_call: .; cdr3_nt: TGTGCCAGCAGGGGAGGGACAGGAAGCAACAATGAGCAGTTCTTC; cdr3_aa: CASRGGTGSNNEQFF
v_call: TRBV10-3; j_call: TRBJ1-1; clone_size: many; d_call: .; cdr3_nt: TGTGCCATCAGTGATCTCAGAGAACCTGAAGCTTTCTTT; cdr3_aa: CAISDLREPEAFF
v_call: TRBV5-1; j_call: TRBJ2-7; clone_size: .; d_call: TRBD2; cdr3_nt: TGCGCCAGCAGCGGGGGCGGGAGGATGGTGGAGCAGTACTTC; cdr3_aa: CASSGGGRMVEQYF
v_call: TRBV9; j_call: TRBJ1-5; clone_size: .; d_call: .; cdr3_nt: TGTGCCAGCAGCGTAGGAGAGGGGCACAATCAGCCCCAGCATTTT; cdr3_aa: CASSVGEGHNQPQHF
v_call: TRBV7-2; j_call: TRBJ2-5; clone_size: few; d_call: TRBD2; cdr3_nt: TGTGCCAGCAGCTCCATAGCGGGAGGGGAGACCCAGTACTTC; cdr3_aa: CASSSIAGGETQYF
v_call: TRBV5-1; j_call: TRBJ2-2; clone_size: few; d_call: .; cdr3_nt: TGCGCCAGCGCAAGGGGGAACACCGGGGAGCTGTTTTTT; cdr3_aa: CASARGNTGELFF